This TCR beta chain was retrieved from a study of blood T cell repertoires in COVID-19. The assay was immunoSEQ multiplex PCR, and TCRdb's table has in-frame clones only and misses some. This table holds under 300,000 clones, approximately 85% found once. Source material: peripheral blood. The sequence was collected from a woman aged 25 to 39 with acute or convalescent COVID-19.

CDR3 coding DNA: TGCGCCAGCAGCCAAGATCGGAGGAGAGCTTTCTTT. Amino acid sequence: CASSQDRRRAFF. The chain carries TRBV4-3 and TRBJ1-1, with unresolved D. V was clipped by 0 bases and J by 10 bases, with 9 bases between them. The CDR3 has 12 residues. Germline-derived CDR1 and CDR2 are LGHNA and YSLEER.